Listed here are 8 T cell receptor beta chains from one sample, sequenced in a study of regulatory T cells in long-lasting Graves disease. Regarding time point: newly diagnosed GD, antithyroid drugs for less than 3 months. PBMCs provided the RNA from which the TCR library was made. In building TCR beta libraries, iRepertoire HTBI primers were used together with Arm-PCR of CDR3 regions. From the multiplex PCR reads, TCRdb called clonotypes with MiXCR, one entry per CDR3 protein. Of approximately 400,000 distinct CDR3 sequences in the sample, roughly a sixth are singletons; the top ten hold roughly 20%. The sequencing used peripheral blood mononuclear cells (PBMCs), collected at new diagnosis, from a patient treated with antithyroid drugs. The source is a female donor with Graves disease.

This clonotype was counted at least ten times. V is TRBV27 and J is TRBJ1-5; TRBD1 is a possible D gene (6 bases). The CDR3 has 17 residues. The germline V gene has CDR1 MNHEY and CDR2 SMNVEV (reference sequence). Trimming cost V 2 bases and J 0 bases, with 14 bases left between them. CDR3 nucleotides: TGTGCCAGCAGTTTAACAGGGTGGGATGGTAGCAATCAGCCCCAGCATTTT. Translated: CASSLTGWDGSNQPQHF.

V is TRBV15 and J is TRBJ1-5; perhaps TRBD1 as D (6 bases). Germline V gives CDR1 LNHNV, CDR2 YYDKDF (reference sequence). This CDR3 is built from 15 residues. V lost 8 bases to trimming and J lost 6 bases, with 20 bases between them. Here the CDR3 DNA reads TGTGCCACCGCCAGGGGCAGGGAAGTGAGTCAGCCCCAGCATTTT. Its translation: CATARGREVSQPQHF.

The gene calls are TRBV2 and TRBJ2-3; D unresolved. V gave up 4 bases and J gave up 2 bases, with 22 bases separating them. CDR3 length equals 18 residues. Germline loops: CDR1 SNHLY, CDR2 FYNNEI. The CDR3 here is CASSGPSPQVVITDTQYF. CDR3 sequence (DNA): TGTGCCAGCAGTGGACCTAGTCCCCAAGTAGTCATCACAGATACGCAGTATTTT.

This clonotype occurred a few times. The CDR3 end shows no conserved phenylalanine or tryptophan, and so a read error is likely. The chain is built from TRBV24-1 and TRBJ2-3; D possibly corresponds to TRBD1 (6 bases). The CDR3 consists of 16 residues. V was clipped by 3 bases and J by 4 bases, with 16 bases between them. CDR1 is KGHDR, CDR2 SFDVKD, per germline. The CDR3 sequence is CATSDGRDIGPDTQYL. In DNA form, the CDR3 reads TGTGCCACCAGTGATGGCCGGGACATCGGACCAGATACGCAGTATTTA.

This clonotype was seen many times. The V and J genes are TRBV10-3 and TRBJ2-1; a possible D gene is TRBD2 (5 bases). V lost 0 bases and J lost 8, with 8 bases in between. CDR3 length equals 13 residues. The germline V gene has CDR1 ENHRY and CDR2 SYGVKD. The CDR3 DNA is TGTGCCATCAGTGAGTCCCTGGAGGATGAGCAGTTCTTC. Protein: CAISESLEDEQFF.

The sample holds many counts of this clonotype. This chain links TRBV7-2 with TRBJ2-7; D is ambiguous. V shed 2 bases and J shed 3 bases, with 23 bases lying between them. Per germline, CDR1 SGHTA and CDR2 FQGNSA. This CDR3 is built from 18 residues. The CDR3 DNA reads TGTGCCAGCAGCTTAACAGTGGCGATGGGCGCCGATTTCTACGAGCAGTACTTC. Amino acid sequence: CASSLTVAMGADFYEQYF.

The table lists this clonotype with many counts. This may be a read error: a much more frequent sequence differs by one nucleotide. This sequence joins TRBV2 and TRBJ2-5, with D uncertain. The CDR3 covers 11 residues. Trimming removed 3 bases at V and 4 bases at J, with 3 bases between. Germline V gene lookup returns CDR1 SNHLY and CDR2 FYNNEI. The CDR3 DNA sequence: TGTGCCAGCAGTGACGGAGAGACCCAGTACTTC. It translates to CASSDGETQYF.

This clonotype was counted many times. This rearrangement joins TRBV2 to TRBJ1-5; D remains ambiguous. Per germline, CDR1 SNHLY and CDR2 FYNNEI. V lost 8 bases to trimming and J lost 2 bases, with 4 bases between them. The CDR3 is 11 residues long. The CDR3 is CASGRNQPQHF. The CDR3 nucleotides are TGTGCCAGCGGGCGCAATCAGCCCCAGCATTTT.